This T cell receptor beta chain was observed in a study of post-analysis software for immune sequencing data. Whole-study findings and limits: With TRBV5-6, TRBV5-1 and TRBV20-1 included, several TRBV segments were more frequent in patients than in controls. Multiple sclerosis patients showed significantly lower normalized Chao1 diversity than controls did.

V lost 7 bases, J lost 11 bases, and 20 bases lay in between. The CDR3 is 13 residues long. Unique molecular identifiers tagged the TCR beta cDNA libraries. Once roughly 1 to 11 million T cells were used, roughly 0.5 million cDNA molecules resulted. One entry per CDR3 protein results from TCRdb running MiXCR on the PCR reads. Of about 770,000 distinct CDR3 sequences listed, under 60% are singletons. With respect to this clonotype: Its specificity is not known.

V gene TRBV12-3 or TRBV12-4 combines with J gene TRBJ2-5; D may correspond to TRBD1 or TRBD2 (5 bases each). The TCR sequence derives from a girl between 5 and 17 years old with multiple sclerosis. Sequences were obtained from blood. Here the CDR3 DNA reads TGTGCCAGCACCTTGGGGGACCTGGGGGAGCAGTACTTC. Protein sequence: CASTLGDLGEQYF.